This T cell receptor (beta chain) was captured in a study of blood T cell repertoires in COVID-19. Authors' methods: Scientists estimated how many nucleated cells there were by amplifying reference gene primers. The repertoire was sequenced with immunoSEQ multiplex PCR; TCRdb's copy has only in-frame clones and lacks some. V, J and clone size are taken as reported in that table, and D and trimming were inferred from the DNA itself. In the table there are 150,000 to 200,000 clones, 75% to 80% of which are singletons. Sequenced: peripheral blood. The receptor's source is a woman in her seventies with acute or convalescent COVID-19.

The CDR3 DNA follows: TGTGCCAGCAGCTTGAGGCTAGCGAGTGGGTTCCACGAGCAGTACTTC. Its protein product is CASSLRLASGFHEQYF. V usage is TRBV5-6 and J usage is TRBJ2-7, with D perhaps TRBD2 (6 bases). Germline lookup yields CDR1 SGHDT and CDR2 YYEEEE. Trimming cost V 1 base and J 5 bases, with 19 bases left between them. CDR3 length: 16 amino acids.